The following is a T cell receptor beta chain sequence with its context. Per the original data handling: Counts of nucleated cells, estimated from reference gene primer amplification, were obtained. TCRdb's table, derived via immunoSEQ multiplex PCR, lists solely in-frame clones and lacks some. V, J and clone size reflect that table, while D and trimming were determined from the DNA. The sample consists of 130,000 or so clones, roughly 69% of them appearing once. Losses at the gene ends were 0 bases for V and 6 bases for J; bases not matched to a gene: 7. Germline CDR1 reads MGHRA; CDR2 reads YSYEKL. CDR3 length: 17 amino acids. The data stem from a study of blood T cell repertoires in COVID-19. At the level of the study: Italy, Spain and the United States were the sources of the convalescent and acute COVID-19 samples. T cells, B-cell-depleted T cells, or PBMCs supplied cDNA or gDNA.

This receptor was taken from a woman in her seventies with acute or convalescent COVID-19. Sequenced input: peripheral blood. The J gene is TRBJ2-2, the V gene TRBV4-1; 10 bases match TRBD2. The CDR3 reads CASSQDPLAGNSGELFF. In DNA, the CDR3 is TGCGCCAGCAGCCAAGACCCACTAGCGGGGAATTCCGGGGAGCTGTTTTTT.